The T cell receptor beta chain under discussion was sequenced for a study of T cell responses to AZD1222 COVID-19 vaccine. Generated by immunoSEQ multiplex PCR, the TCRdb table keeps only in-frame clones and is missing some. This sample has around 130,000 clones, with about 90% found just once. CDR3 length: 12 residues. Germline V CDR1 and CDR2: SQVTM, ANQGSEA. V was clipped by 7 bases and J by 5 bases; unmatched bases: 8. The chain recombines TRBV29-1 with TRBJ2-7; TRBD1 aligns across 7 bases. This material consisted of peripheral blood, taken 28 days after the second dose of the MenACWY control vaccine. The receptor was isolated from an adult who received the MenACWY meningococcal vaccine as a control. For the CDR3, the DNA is TGCAGCGGTCGGACAGGACCCCACGAGCAGTACTTC. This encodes CSGRTGPHEQYF.